The 23 T cell receptor beta chains presented below share a single source sample, sequenced in a study of shared clonotypes between healthy human individuals. Assay: immunoSEQ multiplex PCR; the TCRdb copy retains only in-frame clones and omits some. The repertoire has 2 million to 2.5 million clones, 80% to 95% of them found once; the top ten carry around 0.4%. The sequenced material came from naive CD4+ T cells from PBMCs. The subset here: CD45RA+ positively selected. The source is a man aged 18 to 30 in good health. Some clones in this sample may be carry-over from other donors' samples.

The chain couples TRBV15 to TRBJ2-5, with 8 bases identical to TRBD1. Looked up from germline, CDR1 is LNHNV and CDR2 is YYDKDF (reference sequence). The CDR3 covers 17 residues. Trimming took 2 bases from V and 5 from J; bases not matched to a gene: 13. CDR3 in amino acids: CATSRSRTGLRWETQYF. CDR3 sequence (DNA): TGTGCCACCAGCAGATCCAGGACAGGGCTTCGGTGGGAGACCCAGTACTTC.

This clone was seen once. The chain is built from TRBV27 and TRBJ2-1; TRBD2 is a possible D gene (5 bases). CDR1 is MNHEY, CDR2 SMNVEV, per germline (reference sequence). The CDR3 consists of 16 residues. V lost 4 bases to trimming and J lost 5 bases, with 18 bases between them. DNA of the CDR3: TGTGCCAGCAGTTCCCCGGGATATGCGGTAAACAATGAGCAGTTCTTC. Translated: CASSSPGYAVNNEQFF.

The rearrangement uses TRBV6-6 and TRBJ1-2, with 8 bases lining up with TRBD1. The germline V gene encodes CDR1 MNHNY and CDR2 SVGAGI (reference sequence). V lost 0 bases and J lost 7; bases outside the gene matches: 4. There are 14 residues in the CDR3. CDR3 protein: CASSYSQGAGGYTF. The CDR3 DNA reads as TGTGCCAGCAGTTACTCGCAGGGGGCGGGTGGCTACACCTTC.

Here the CDR3 reads CASSLAGALSGNTIYF. The CDR3 DNA reads TGTGCCAGCAGCTTGGCAGGGGCCCTCTCTGGAAACACCATATATTTT. The chain carries TRBV5-4 and TRBJ1-3, with D possibly matching TRBD1 (6 bases). V lost 0 bases and J 0 bases, leaving 10 bases between the germline ends. The germline gives CDR1 SGHNT, CDR2 YYREEE (reference sequence). This CDR3 spans 16 amino acids.

The chain recombines TRBV15 with TRBJ2-1; D is perhaps TRBD1 or TRBD2 (5 bases each). The CDR3 has 16 residues. Trimming removed 1 base from V and 2 bases from J, with 12 bases in between. CDR1 and CDR2 (germline): LNHNV, YYDKDF (reference sequence). This CDR3 is CATSRGPGRPYNEQFF. CDR3 coding DNA: TGTGCCACCAGCAGAGGGCCGGGGCGTCCCTACAATGAGCAGTTCTTC.

The chain has TRBV5-6 and TRBJ1-2, with D perhaps TRBD1 (5 bases). Germline CDR1 SGHDT, CDR2 YYEEEE. The V and J ends lost 1 base and 7 bases respectively, with 11 bases between them. The CDR3 totals 13 residues. In DNA, the CDR3 is TGTGCCAGCAGCTTGTTAGGGGATAGTGGCTACACCTTC. Translated: CASSLLGDSGYTF.

This clone came up once. The rearrangement joins TRBV5-1 to TRBJ2-3; maybe TRBD2 (7 bases). This CDR3 spans 14 amino acids. V lost 4 bases to trimming and J lost 1 base, with 10 bases between them. Germline-derived CDR1 and CDR2 are SGHRS and YFSETQ. CDR3 DNA sequence: TGCGCCAGCAGCCGGGGGGCTCGCACAGATACGCAGTATTTT. This encodes CASSRGARTDTQYF.

The chain carries TRBV4-2 and TRBJ1-1; TRBD1 is a possible D gene (5 bases). The V gene lost 1 base and the J gene lost 5 bases, with 14 bases spanning the gap. The CDR3 consists of 15 residues. In germline, CDR1 is LGHNA, CDR2 YNFKEQ. The CDR3, as DNA: TGTGCCAGCAGCCAAGGACAGTCCGGGGGGACTGAAGCTTTCTTT. Protein sequence: CASSQGQSGGTEAFF.

This CDR3 is CASSLRRGVAEETQYF. The CDR3 bases are TGTGCCAGCAGCCTCCGAAGAGGGGTCGCAGAGGAGACCCAGTACTTC. This chain links TRBV11-1 with TRBJ2-5; D may match TRBD1 or TRBD2 (5 bases each). V lost 5 bases, J lost 5 bases, and 21 bases lay in between. CDR3 length: 16 amino acids. The germline CDR1 and CDR2 sequences are SGHAT and FQDESV (reference sequence).

The table lists this clone with a few counts. The chain couples TRBV10-3 to TRBJ1-5; no clear D gene. The germline gives CDR1 ENHRY, CDR2 SYGVKD. Trimming stripped 3 bases from V and 7 bases from J, with 7 bases between. This CDR3 contains 12 residues. The CDR3 protein is CAISDRGQPQHF. CDR3 in DNA: TGTGCCATCAGTGATCGGGGACAGCCCCAGCATTTT.

About this clone itself: One end of the junction does not line up with germline, which may come from a read error. The V and J genes are TRBV15 and TRBJ2-7, with TRBD2 identical over 11 bases. Germline values: CDR1 LNHNV, CDR2 YYDKDF (reference sequence). This CDR3 region has 17 residues. CDR3 sequence reads: CATSRDPTSGGSYGQYF. In DNA form, the CDR3 reads TGTGCCACCAGCAGAGATCCCACTAGCGGGGGATCCTACGGGCAGTACTTC.

This sequence joins TRBV7-3 and TRBJ1-1; the D is unclear. CDR3 length equals 13 residues. With 1 base removed from V and 8 bases from J, the gap between germline ends came to 11 bases. The germline V gene has CDR1 SGHTA and CDR2 FQGTGA. CDR3 region: CASSLNPGREAFF. CDR3 DNA: TGTGCCAGCAGCTTAAATCCCGGCAGGGAAGCTTTCTTT. Looking up the rest from reference TRBV7-3 and TRBJ1-1 gives the full variable domain: GAGVSQTPSNKVTEKGKYVELRCDPISGHTALYWYRQSLGQGPEFLIYFQGTGAADDSGLPNDRFFAVRPEGSVSTLKIQRTERGDSAVYLCASSLNPGREAFFGQGTRLTVV.

As regards this clone: Other DNA variants within this sample encode the same CDR3. The chain carries TRBV5-1 and TRBJ2-1; no clear D. The germline gives CDR1 SGHRS, CDR2 YFSETQ. CDR3 size: 14 residues. The V gene lost 0 bases and the J gene lost 3 bases, with 7 bases spanning the gap. Written as DNA, the CDR3 is TGCGCCAGCAGCTTGGGCTCGGACTACAATGAGCAGTTCTTC. Protein sequence: CASSLGSDYNEQFF. The whole variable domain, remainder taken from reference TRBV5-1 and TRBJ2-1, is KAGVTQTPRYLIKTRGQQVTLSCSPISGHRSVSWYQQTPGQGLQFLFEYFSETQRNKGNFPGRFSGRQFSNSRSEMNVSTLELGDSALYLCASSLGSDYNEQFFGPGTRLTVL.

The rearrangement uses TRBV7-9 and TRBJ1-4; D not resolved. V was clipped by 2 bases and J by 8 bases, with 6 bases between them. This CDR3 is built from 12 residues. The germline CDR1 and CDR2 sequences are SEHNR and FQNEAQ (reference sequence). This chain's CDR3 is CASSLSVEKLFF. The CDR3 DNA is TGTGCCAGCAGCTTATCCGTCGAAAAACTGTTTTTT.

The chain carries TRBV7-6 and TRBJ2-7; 15 nucleotides line up with TRBD2. J lost 2 bases, V lost 2 bases, and 7 bases had no gene match. The CDR3 length is 18 residues. Germline CDR1 reads SGHVS; CDR2 reads FNYEAQ. The DNA for the CDR3 is TGTGCCAGCAGCTTAAGGACTAGCGGGAGGGTGGGGACCTACGAGCAGTACTTC. It encodes CASSLRTSGRVGTYEQYF.

The chain employs TRBV7-9 and TRBJ1-3, with TRBD1 matching over 9 bases. From germline, CDR1 is SEHNR and CDR2 FQNEAQ (reference sequence). The CDR3 extends over 18 amino acids. V lost 1 base, J lost 4 bases, and 11 bases stayed unmatched. Written as DNA, the CDR3 is TGTGCCAGCAGCTTAGGAAAGATACAGGGGGCCTCCGGAAACACCATATATTTT. It specifies CASSLGKIQGASGNTIYF.

This clone was seen once. The chain combines TRBV7-8 with TRBJ2-6, with D perhaps assigned TRBD1 or TRBD2 (5 bases each). The CDR3 runs 16 residues. CDR1 is SGHVS, CDR2 FQNEAQ, per germline. Between the trimmed V and J ends, which lost 0 bases and 2 bases, there was a span of 8 bases. The CDR3, as DNA: TGTGCCAGCAGCTTAGCGCCGGGGCCTGGGGCCAACGTCCTGACTTTC. It yields the protein CASSLAPGPGANVLTF.

The chain carries TRBV2 and TRBJ2-7, with D possibly called TRBD1 or TRBD2 (5 bases each). The V gene's germline CDR1 is SNHLY and CDR2 FYNNEI. This CDR3 is built from 12 residues. Trimming pared 7 bases from V and 11 bases from J, leaving 18 bases between. The CDR3 here is CASTASGPREYF. In nucleotides, the CDR3 is TGTGCCAGCACCGCCTCGGGGCCACGGGAGTACTTC.

This clone was found once. V is TRBV9 and J is TRBJ2-3, with 7 bases matching TRBD2. The CDR3 is 13 amino acids. V trimming: 1 base; J trimming: 12 bases; junction bases outside the gene matches: 8. Germline CDR1 is SGDLS and CDR2 is YYNGEE. In DNA, the CDR3 is TGTGCCAGCAGCGTACTTGGGAGGGGAGATCAGTATTTT. It translates to CASSVLGRGDQYF.

The chain couples TRBV27 to TRBJ2-7, with TRBD1 matching over 7 bases. Per germline, CDR1 MNHEY and CDR2 SMNVEV (reference sequence). The CDR3 covers 17 residues. V dropped 5 bases and J dropped 3; count of bases not matched to a gene: 16. The CDR3 DNA reads TGTGCCAGCAGTCCCGTCGGCCTCGGCAGGGGGTACTACGAGCAGTACTTC. This gives the protein CASSPVGLGRGYYEQYF.

The V call is TRBV7-2, the J call TRBJ2-5; a weak D match, TRBD1 (5 bases). V lost 1 base to trimming and J lost 4 bases, with 16 bases between them. This CDR3 spans 16 amino acids. Germline V gives CDR1 SGHTA, CDR2 FQGNSA. In DNA, the CDR3 is TGTGCCAGCAGCTTAGTTAGACAGTCTAGGGGAGAGACCCAGTACTTC. This codes for CASSLVRQSRGETQYF.

The rearrangement joins TRBV15 to TRBJ2-7; the D is unclear. The CDR3 runs to 15 residues. Germline CDR1 and CDR2: LNHNV and YYDKDF (reference sequence). V was cut by 0 bases and J by 0 bases, with 9 bases left in between. CDR3 sequence reads: CATSRDAAPSYEQYF. The CDR3 coding sequence is TGTGCCACCAGCAGAGATGCGGCTCCCTCCTACGAGCAGTACTTC. Drawing the rest from reference TRBV15 and TRBJ2-7, the complete variable domain is DAMVIQNPRYQVTQFGKPVTLSCSQTLNHNVMYWYQQKSSQAPKLLFHYYDKDFNNEADTPDNFQSRRPNTSFCFLDIRSPGLGDTAMYLCATSRDAAPSYEQYFGPGTRLTVT.

V gene TRBV7-2 combines with J gene TRBJ2-1, with 14 nucleotides matching TRBD2. J was trimmed by 7 bases and V by 3 bases; bases with no gene match: 2. Per germline, CDR1 SGHTA and CDR2 FQGNSA. The CDR3 extends over 15 amino acids. This chain's CDR3 is CASSLTSGRGNEQFF. The DNA for the CDR3 is TGTGCCAGCAGCTTGACTAGCGGGAGGGGGAATGAGCAGTTCTTC.